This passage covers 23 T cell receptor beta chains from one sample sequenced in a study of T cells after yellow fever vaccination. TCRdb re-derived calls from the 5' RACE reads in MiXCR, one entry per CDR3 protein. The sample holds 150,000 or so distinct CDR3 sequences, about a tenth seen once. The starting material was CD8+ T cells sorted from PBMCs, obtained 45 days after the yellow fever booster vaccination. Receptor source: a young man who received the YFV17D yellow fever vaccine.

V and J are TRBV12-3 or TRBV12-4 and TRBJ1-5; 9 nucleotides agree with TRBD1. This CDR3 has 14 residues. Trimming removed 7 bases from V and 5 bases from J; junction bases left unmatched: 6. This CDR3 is CASTQGQGHQPQHF. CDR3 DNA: TGTGCCAGCACCCAGGGACAGGGTCATCAGCCCCAGCATTTT.

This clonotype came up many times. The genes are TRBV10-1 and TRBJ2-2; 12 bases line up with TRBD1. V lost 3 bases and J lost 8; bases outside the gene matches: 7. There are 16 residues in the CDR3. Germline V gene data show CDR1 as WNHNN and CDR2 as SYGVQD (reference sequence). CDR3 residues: CASSDPGQGATGELFF. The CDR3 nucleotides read TGCGCCAGCAGTGACCCGGGACAGGGGGCCACAGGGGAGCTGTTTTTT.

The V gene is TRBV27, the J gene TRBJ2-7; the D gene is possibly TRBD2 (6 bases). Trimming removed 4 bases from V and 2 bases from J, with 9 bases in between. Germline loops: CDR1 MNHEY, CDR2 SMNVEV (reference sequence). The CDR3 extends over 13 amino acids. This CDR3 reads CASSSEGTYEQYF. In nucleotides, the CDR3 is TGTGCCAGCAGTTCGGAGGGAACCTACGAGCAGTACTTC.

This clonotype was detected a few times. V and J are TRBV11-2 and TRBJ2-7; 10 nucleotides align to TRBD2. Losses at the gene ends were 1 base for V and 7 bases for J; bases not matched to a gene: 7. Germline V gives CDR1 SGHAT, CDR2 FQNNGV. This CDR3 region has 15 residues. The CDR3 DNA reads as TGTGCCAGCAGCTTAGTAGCGGGGGGCTACGTGGAGCAGTACGTC. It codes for CASSLVAGGYVEQYV.

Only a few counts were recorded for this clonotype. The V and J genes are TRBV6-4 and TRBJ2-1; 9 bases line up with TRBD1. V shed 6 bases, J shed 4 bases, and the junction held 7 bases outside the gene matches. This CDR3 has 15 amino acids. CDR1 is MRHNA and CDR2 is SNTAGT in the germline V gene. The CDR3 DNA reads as TGTGCCAGCAGCCCGGGACAGGGTCAATACAATGAGCAGTTCTTC. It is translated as CASSPGQGQYNEQFF.

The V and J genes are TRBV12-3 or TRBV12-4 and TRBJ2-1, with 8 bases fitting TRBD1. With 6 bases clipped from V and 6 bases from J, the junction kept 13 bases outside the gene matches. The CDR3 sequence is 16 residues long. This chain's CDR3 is CASREPQGARGNEQFF. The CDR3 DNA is TGTGCCAGCAGGGAGCCCCAGGGGGCGCGGGGCAATGAGCAGTTCTTC.

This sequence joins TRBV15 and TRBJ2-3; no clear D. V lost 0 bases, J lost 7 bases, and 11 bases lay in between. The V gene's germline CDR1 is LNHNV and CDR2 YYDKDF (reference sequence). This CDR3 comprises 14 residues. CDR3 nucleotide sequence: TGTGCCACCAGCAGAGAAAACGAGGCCCATACGCAGTATTTT. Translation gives CATSRENEAHTQYF.

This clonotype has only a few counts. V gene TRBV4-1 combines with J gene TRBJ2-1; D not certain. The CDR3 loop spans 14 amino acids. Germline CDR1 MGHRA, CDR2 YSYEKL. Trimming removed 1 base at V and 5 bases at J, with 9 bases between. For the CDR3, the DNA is TGCGCCAGCAGCCAAGGTCCCACGAACAATGAGCAGTTCTTC. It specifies CASSQGPTNNEQFF.

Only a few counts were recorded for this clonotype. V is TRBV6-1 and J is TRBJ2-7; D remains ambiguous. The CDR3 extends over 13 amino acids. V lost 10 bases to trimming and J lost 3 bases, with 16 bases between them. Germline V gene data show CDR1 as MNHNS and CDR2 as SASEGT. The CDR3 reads CATKTQLNYEQYV. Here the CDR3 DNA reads TGTGCCACCAAGACTCAGCTGAACTACGAGCAGTACGTC.

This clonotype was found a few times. This CDR3 is CASSQGGSTTYEQYF. CDR3 bases: TGCGCCAGCAGCCAAGGGGGGTCAACCACCTACGAGCAGTACTTC. The rearrangement joins TRBV4-1 to TRBJ2-7; TRBD1 or TRBD2 may be the D gene (5 bases each). Looked up from germline, CDR1 is MGHRA and CDR2 is YSYEKL. V lost 1 base and J lost 2, with 12 bases in between. This CDR3 spans 15 amino acids.

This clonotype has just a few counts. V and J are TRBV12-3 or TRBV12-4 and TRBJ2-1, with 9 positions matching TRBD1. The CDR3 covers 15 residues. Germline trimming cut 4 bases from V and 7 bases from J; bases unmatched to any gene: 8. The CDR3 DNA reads TGTGCCAGCAGTTCGGGGACAGGGCTTGGGAATGAGCAGTTCTTC. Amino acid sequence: CASSSGTGLGNEQFF.

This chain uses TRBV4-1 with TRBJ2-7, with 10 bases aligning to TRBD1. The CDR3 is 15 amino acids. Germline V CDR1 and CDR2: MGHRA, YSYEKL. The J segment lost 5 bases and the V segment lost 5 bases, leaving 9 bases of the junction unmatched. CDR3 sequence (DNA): TGCGCCAGCAGCGCCTCCGGGACAGGGGAGCACGAGCAGTACGTC. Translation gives CASSASGTGEHEQYV.

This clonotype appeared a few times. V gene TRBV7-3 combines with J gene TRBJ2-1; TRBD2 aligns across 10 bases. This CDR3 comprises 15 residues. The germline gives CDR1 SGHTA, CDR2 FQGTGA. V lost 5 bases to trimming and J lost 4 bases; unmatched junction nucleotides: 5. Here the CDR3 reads CASSRAGGAYNEQFF. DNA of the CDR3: TGTGCCAGCAGCCGAGCGGGGGGGGCGTACAATGAGCAGTTCTTC.

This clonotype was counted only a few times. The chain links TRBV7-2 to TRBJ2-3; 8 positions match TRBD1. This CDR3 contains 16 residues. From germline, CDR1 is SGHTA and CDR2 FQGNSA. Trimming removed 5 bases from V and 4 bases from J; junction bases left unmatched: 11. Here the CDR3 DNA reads TGTGCCAGCAGCCGAGGGGGAGACAGGGGCGCAGATACGCAGTATTTT. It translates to CASSRGGDRGADTQYF.

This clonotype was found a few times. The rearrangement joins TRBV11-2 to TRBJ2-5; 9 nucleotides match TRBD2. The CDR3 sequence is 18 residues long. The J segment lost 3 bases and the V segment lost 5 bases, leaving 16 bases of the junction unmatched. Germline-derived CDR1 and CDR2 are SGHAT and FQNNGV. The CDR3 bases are TGTGCCAGCAGCCATGGGGTCCTAGCGGGGAGTCAGGAAGAGACCCAGTACTTC. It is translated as CASSHGVLAGSQEETQYF.

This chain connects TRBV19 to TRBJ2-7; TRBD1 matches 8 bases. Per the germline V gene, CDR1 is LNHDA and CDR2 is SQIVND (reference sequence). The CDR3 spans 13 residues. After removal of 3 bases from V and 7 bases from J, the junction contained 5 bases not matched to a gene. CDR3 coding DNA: TGTGCCAGTAGTATGACAGGGGTAGGGGAGCAGTACTTC. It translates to CASSMTGVGEQYF. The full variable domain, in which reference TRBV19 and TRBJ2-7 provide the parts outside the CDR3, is DGGITQSPKYLFRKEGQNVTLSCEQNLNHDAMYWYRQDPGQGLRLIYYSQIVNDFQKGDIAEGYSVSREKKESFPLTVTSAQKNPTAFYLCASSMTGVGEQYFGPGTRLTVT.

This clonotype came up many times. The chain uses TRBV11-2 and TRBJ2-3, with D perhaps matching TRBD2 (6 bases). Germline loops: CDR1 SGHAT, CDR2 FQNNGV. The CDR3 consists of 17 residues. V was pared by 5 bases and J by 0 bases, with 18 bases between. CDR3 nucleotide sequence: TGTGCCAGCAGCGATCTGCTGGGGGGAGTTAGCACAGATACGCAGTATTTT. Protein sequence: CASSDLLGGVSTDTQYF.

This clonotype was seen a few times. CDR3 region: CATTDSSNQPQHF. In DNA form, the CDR3 reads TGTGCCACCACGGACAGTTCGAATCAGCCCCAGCATTTT. The chain joins TRBV6-6 to TRBJ1-5; maybe TRBD1 (6 bases). The CDR3 contains 13 residues. The germline gives CDR1 MNHNY, CDR2 SVGAGI (reference sequence). The germline V and J ends were trimmed by 10 bases and 4 bases, with 14 bases remaining between them.

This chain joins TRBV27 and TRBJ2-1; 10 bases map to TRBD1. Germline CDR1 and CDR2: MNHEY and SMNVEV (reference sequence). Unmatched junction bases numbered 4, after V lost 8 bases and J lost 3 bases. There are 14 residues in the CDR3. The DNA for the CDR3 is TGTGCCAGCCGATGGACAGGGGGCTACAATGAGCAGTTCTTC. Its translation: CASRWTGGYNEQFF.

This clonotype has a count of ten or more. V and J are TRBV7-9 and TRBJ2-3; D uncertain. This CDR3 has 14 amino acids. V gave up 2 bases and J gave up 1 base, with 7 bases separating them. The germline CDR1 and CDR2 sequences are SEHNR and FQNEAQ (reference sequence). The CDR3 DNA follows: TGTGCCAGCAGCTTAAGTCAGGGCACAGATACGCAGTATTTT. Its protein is CASSLSQGTDTQYF.

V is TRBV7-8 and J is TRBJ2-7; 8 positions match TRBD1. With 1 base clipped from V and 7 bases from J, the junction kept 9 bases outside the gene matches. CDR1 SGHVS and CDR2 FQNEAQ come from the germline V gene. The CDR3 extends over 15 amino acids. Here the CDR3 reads CASSLVRQGPLEQYF. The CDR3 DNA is TGTGCCAGCAGCTTAGTGCGACAGGGGCCTTTGGAGCAGTACTTC.

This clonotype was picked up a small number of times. The CDR3 sequence: CSVEVTGGEQYF. The DNA for the CDR3 is TGCAGCGTTGAGGTGACAGGGGGCGAGCAGTACTTC. The chain combines TRBV29-1 with TRBJ2-7; 9 bases agree with TRBD1. The CDR3 consists of 12 residues. The germline V gene encodes CDR1 SQVTM and CDR2 ANQGSEA. V shed 3 bases and J 6 bases; nucleotides not matched to a gene: 3.

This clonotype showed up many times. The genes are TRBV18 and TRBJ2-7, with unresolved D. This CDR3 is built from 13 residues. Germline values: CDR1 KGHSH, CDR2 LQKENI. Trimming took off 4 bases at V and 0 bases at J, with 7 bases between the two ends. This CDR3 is CASSRDSSYEQYV. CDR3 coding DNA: TGTGCCAGCTCACGTGATAGCTCCTACGAGCAGTACGTC.